A single sample is the source of the 26 T cell receptor beta chains below, sequenced in a study of T-cell memory formation after mild COVID-19. TCRdb re-derived calls from the 5' RACE reads in MiXCR, one entry per CDR3 protein. This table has under 40,000 distinct CDR3 sequences, about 6.7% appearing once. Sequencing was done on a sample of PBMCs or a T cell subset sorted from them (not recorded which). The receptors shown here come from an adult who had mild COVID-19 (a few samples of this study predate the infection). Cell type and time point are not known.

This clonotype was recorded a few times. V gene TRBV24-1 combines with J gene TRBJ2-3, with D possibly TRBD2 on 7 matching bases. Germline loops: CDR1 KGHDR, CDR2 SFDVKD. Trimming left V 6 bases short and J 3 bases short, with 15 bases between. The CDR3 runs 15 residues. CDR3 nucleotides: TGTGCCACCAGTCCGGGGGGCGCTTGGACAGATACGCAGTATTTT. This gives the protein CATSPGGAWTDTQYF.

By proportion, this clonotype is medium-sized. The chain employs TRBV11-2 and TRBJ1-6; D not certain. Germline CDR1 and CDR2: SGHAT and FQNNGV. Trimming pared 4 bases from V and 7 bases from J, leaving 5 bases between. CDR3 length: 12 residues. The CDR3 DNA reads TGTGCCAGCAGCTCGCCCAATTCACCCCTCCACTTT. Its translation: CASSSPNSPLHF.

This clonotype showed up just a few times. The V and J genes are TRBV30 and TRBJ1-2, with 7 positions matching TRBD1. CDR1 and CDR2 (germline): GTSNPN, SVGIG (reference sequence). The CDR3 covers 14 residues. Trimming removed 0 bases from V and 8 bases from J; junction bases left unmatched: 9. CDR3 in amino acids: CAWSVLQRGGGYTF. The CDR3 nucleotides are TGTGCCTGGAGTGTACTACAGAGAGGGGGCGGCTACACCTTC.

In its sample, this clonotype was seen many times. The chain employs TRBV7-8 and TRBJ1-5; D not resolved. The CDR3 consists of 12 residues. V gave up 5 bases and J gave up 0 bases, with 2 bases separating them. Germline loops: CDR1 SGHVS, CDR2 FQNEAQ. CDR3 in DNA: TGTGCCAGCAGCCTTAGCAATCAGCCCCAGCATTTT. Encoded protein: CASSLSNQPQHF.

In its sample, this clonotype was seen a few times. This may be a read error: a much more frequent sequence differs by one nucleotide. The chain combines TRBV6-5 with TRBJ1-2; TRBD1 matches at 7 bases. The germline V gene has CDR1 MNHEY and CDR2 SVGAGI. This CDR3 is 15 amino acids long. CDR3 bases: TGTGGCAGCAGCACGGCCCGACAGGGCAACTATGGCTACACCTTC. Protein: CGSSTARQGNYGYTF.

The chain is built from TRBV20-1 and TRBJ2-1; D gene unclear. V was trimmed by 2 bases and J by 4 bases, leaving 15 bases between them. This CDR3 is built from 15 residues. Germline V lookup: CDR1 DFQATT, CDR2 SNEGSKA (reference sequence). Here the CDR3 reads CSARRSQIPYNEQFF. DNA of the CDR3: TGCAGTGCTAGAAGGTCCCAGATACCGTACAATGAGCAGTTCTTC.

This clonotype was detected a few times. The chain links TRBV7-9 to TRBJ1-1, with D possibly TRBD1 on 6 matching bases. Trimming shortened V by 4 bases and J by 4 bases, and 13 bases separated the two germline ends. The CDR3 spans 14 residues. Germline-derived CDR1 and CDR2 are SEHNR and FQNEAQ (reference sequence). The CDR3 DNA sequence: TGTGCCAGCAGCTACGGGGGGCTTGGCACTGAAGCTTTCTTT. Translation gives CASSYGGLGTEAFF.

The chain joins TRBV7-2 to TRBJ1-1; D possibly corresponds to TRBD1 (5 bases). Germline assignment: CDR1 SGHTA and CDR2 FQGNSA. Trimming took off 5 bases at V and 0 bases at J, with 16 bases between the two ends. The CDR3 extends over 16 amino acids. The CDR3 spells CASSRPGAMVNTEAFF. The CDR3 DNA reads as TGTGCCAGCAGCAGACCCGGGGCAATGGTGAACACTGAAGCTTTCTTT.

This clonotype showed up many times. The chain couples TRBV7-9 to TRBJ2-5; weak D call: TRBD1 (6 bases). The CDR3 runs 11 residues. V shed 10 bases and J shed 2 bases, with 8 bases lying between them. Germline V lookup: CDR1 SEHNR, CDR2 FQNEAQ (reference sequence). The CDR3 DNA reads as TGTGCCACGACAGGACAAGAGACCCAGTACTTC. Its protein is CATTGQETQYF.

A few counts support this clonotype. This chain links TRBV19 with TRBJ2-7, with 7 bases fitting TRBD1. Trimming cost V 5 bases and J 2 bases; bases outside gene matches: 6. The CDR3 is made up of 14 amino acids. Germline V gene data show CDR1 as LNHDA and CDR2 as SQIVND (reference sequence). Here the CDR3 reads CASSPTGATYEQYF. The CDR3 DNA is TGTGCCAGTAGTCCCACAGGGGCGACCTACGAGCAGTACTTC.

This clonotype was observed at least ten times. This chain uses TRBV3-1 with TRBJ2-3, with D possibly matching TRBD1 (5 bases). CDR1 and CDR2 from the germline V gene are LGHDT and YNNKEL (reference sequence). V was clipped by 4 bases and J by 0 bases, with 14 bases between them. The CDR3 spans 16 residues. The CDR3 coding sequence is TGTGCCAGCAGCCCCTCCGACAGACCGAGCACAGATACGCAGTATTTT. Amino acid sequence: CASSPSDRPSTDTQYF.

This clonotype has just a few counts. The chain employs TRBV13 and TRBJ1-2; D may be TRBD1 (6 bases). V was trimmed by 7 bases and J by 8 bases, leaving 17 bases between them. Germline V lookup: CDR1 PRHDT, CDR2 FYEKMQ (reference sequence). The CDR3 covers 13 residues. CDR3 protein: CASNLGGVKGYTF. In DNA form, the CDR3 reads TGTGCCAGCAATTTGGGGGGCGTAAAAGGCTACACCTTC. Together with reference TRBV13 and TRBJ1-2, the CDR3 gives the full variable domain: AAGVIQSPRHLIKEKRETATLKCYPIPRHDTVYWYQQGPGQDPQFLISFYEKMQSDKGSIPDRFSAQQFSDYHSELNMSSLELGDSALYFCASNLGGVKGYTFGSGTRLTVV.

This clonotype was found a few times. The J gene is TRBJ1-3, the V gene TRBV11-1, with a possible D match to TRBD1 (6 bases). The CDR3 consists of 14 residues. The ends were cut back, 5 bases at V and 4 bases at J, with 12 bases in the middle. Germline assignment: CDR1 SGHAT and CDR2 FQDESV (reference sequence). CDR3 residues: CASSLRTAGNTIYF. CDR3 in DNA: TGTGCCAGCAGCCTACGGACAGCGGGAAACACCATATATTTT.

The table lists this clonotype with many counts. This chain connects TRBV5-1 to TRBJ2-1, with D perhaps matching TRBD1 (6 bases). The V gene lost 0 bases and the J gene lost 0 bases, with 16 bases spanning the gap. The CDR3 length is 18 residues. Per germline, CDR1 SGHRS and CDR2 YFSETQ. DNA of the CDR3: TGCGCCAGCAGCTTGGGACCCACAGGGCCCAACTCCTACAATGAGCAGTTCTTC. Amino acid sequence: CASSLGPTGPNSYNEQFF.

The table lists this clonotype with many counts. The chain couples TRBV5-5 to TRBJ1-2; no reliable D call. Germline-derived CDR1 and CDR2 are SGHKS and YYEKEE (reference sequence). V lost 4 bases, J lost 0 bases, and 7 bases lay in between. The CDR3 spans 13 residues. CDR3 sequence: CASSLRTNYGYTF. In nucleotides, the CDR3 is TGTGCCAGCAGCCTGAGGACTAACTATGGCTACACCTTC.

This clonotype came up a few times. The J gene is TRBJ2-5, the V gene TRBV6-6; D is undetermined. This CDR3 is built from 14 residues. Germline V CDR1 and CDR2: MNHNY, SVGAGI (reference sequence). Between the trimmed V and J ends, which lost 2 bases and 2 bases, there was a span of 9 bases. The CDR3 spells CASSYGGFQETQYF. DNA of the CDR3: TGTGCCAGCAGTTACGGCGGCTTTCAAGAGACCCAGTACTTC.

This clonotype was counted ten times or more. The chain uses TRBV7-2 and TRBJ2-2; TRBD1 matches at 7 bases. V gave up 7 bases and J gave up 7 bases; unmatched junction bases: 6. Germline V gene data show CDR1 as SGHTA and CDR2 as FQGNSA. CDR3 length: 13 amino acids. As DNA, the CDR3 is TGTGCCAGCACCTTGACAGGGCACGGGGAGCTGTTTTTT. Amino acids: CASTLTGHGELFF.

In this sample, this clonotype turned up a few times. The gene calls are TRBV3-1 and TRBJ2-7; no clear D. The V end lost 0 bases, the J end lost 4 bases, and 4 bases lay between the germline ends. Germline lookup yields CDR1 LGHDT and CDR2 YNNKEL (reference sequence). The CDR3 runs to 12 residues. The CDR3 is CASSQDRYEQYF. In nucleotides, the CDR3 is TGTGCCAGCAGCCAAGATCGGTACGAGCAGTACTTC.

This clonotype was counted ten times or more. V usage is TRBV5-1 and J usage is TRBJ2-7, with 9 bases that match TRBD1. Germline-derived CDR1 and CDR2 are SGHRS and YFSETQ. This CDR3 region has 20 residues. V gave up 4 bases and J gave up 1 base; unmatched junction bases: 21. This CDR3 reads CASSPFKNKIPGQGSYEQYF. For the CDR3, the DNA is TGCGCCAGCAGCCCATTCAAGAACAAAATCCCGGGACAGGGTTCCTACGAGCAGTACTTC.

The chain carries TRBV7-9 and TRBJ1-2; D gene uncertain. In germline, CDR1 is SEHNR, CDR2 FQNEAQ (reference sequence). The germline V and J ends were trimmed by 1 base and 5 bases, with 2 bases remaining between them. This CDR3 is built from 11 residues. The CDR3 region is CASSLVYGYTF. In DNA, the CDR3 is TGTGCCAGCAGCTTAGTGTATGGCTACACCTTC.

In its sample, this clonotype was seen a few times. The J gene is TRBJ1-2, the V gene TRBV20-1; D unclear. Per germline, CDR1 DFQATT and CDR2 SNEGSKA (reference sequence). This CDR3 has 12 amino acids. Trimming shortened V by 0 bases and J by 8 bases, and 10 bases separated the two germline ends. The chain's CDR3 is CSAREGSEGYTF. In DNA, the CDR3 is TGCAGTGCTAGAGAAGGCAGTGAGGGCTACACCTTC.

Many counts were recorded for this clonotype. This sequence joins TRBV20-1 and TRBJ2-5, with D perhaps matching TRBD2 (5 bases). V lost 3 bases and J lost 7, with 15 bases in between. CDR3 length equals 13 residues. Germline V gives CDR1 DFQATT, CDR2 SNEGSKA (reference sequence). The CDR3 DNA reads TGCAGTGCTAGCCCTACTAGATTCGGGACCCAGTACTTC. This translates into CSASPTRFGTQYF.

This clonotype was counted at least ten times. This chain uses TRBV3-1 with TRBJ2-3; 10 positions agree with TRBD2. With 2 bases clipped from V and 0 bases from J, the junction kept 2 bases outside the gene matches. Germline CDR1 reads LGHDT; CDR2 reads YNNKEL (reference sequence). This CDR3 has 16 residues. The CDR3 nucleotides are TGTGCCAGCAGCCAATTTAGCGGGGGGAGCACAGATACGCAGTATTTT. The encoded protein is CASSQFSGGSTDTQYF.

This clonotype was seen only a few times. The CDR3 is CASSEGGFDQPQHF. The CDR3 nucleotides are TGTGCCAGCAGCGAGGGGGGCTTCGATCAGCCCCAGCATTTT. V usage is TRBV5-4 and J usage is TRBJ1-5; tentative D call: TRBD1 (6 bases). The germline V gene encodes CDR1 SGHNT and CDR2 YYREEE (reference sequence). The CDR3 is 14 residues long. Trimming removed 4 bases at V and 5 bases at J, with 13 bases between.

This clonotype was seen at least ten times. The chain combines TRBV11-2 with TRBJ2-5, with D unclear. The V gene's germline CDR1 is SGHAT and CDR2 FQNNGV. There are 17 residues in the CDR3. Trimming removed 3 bases at V and 6 bases at J, with 23 bases between. CDR3 DNA sequence: TGTGCCAGCAGCTTTTACGGCGCGACTGTACCTCAGAAGACCCAGTACTTC. Translation gives CASSFYGATVPQKTQYF.

This clonotype was detected ten times or more. The rearrangement links TRBV12-3 or TRBV12-4 to TRBJ2-2; D call uncertain. V dropped 3 bases and J dropped 3 bases, with 8 bases sitting between them. The CDR3 is 14 amino acids. The CDR3 nucleotides are TGTGCCAGCAGTTTTCTGTTGGACACCGGGGAGCTGTTTTTT. It codes for CASSFLLDTGELFF.